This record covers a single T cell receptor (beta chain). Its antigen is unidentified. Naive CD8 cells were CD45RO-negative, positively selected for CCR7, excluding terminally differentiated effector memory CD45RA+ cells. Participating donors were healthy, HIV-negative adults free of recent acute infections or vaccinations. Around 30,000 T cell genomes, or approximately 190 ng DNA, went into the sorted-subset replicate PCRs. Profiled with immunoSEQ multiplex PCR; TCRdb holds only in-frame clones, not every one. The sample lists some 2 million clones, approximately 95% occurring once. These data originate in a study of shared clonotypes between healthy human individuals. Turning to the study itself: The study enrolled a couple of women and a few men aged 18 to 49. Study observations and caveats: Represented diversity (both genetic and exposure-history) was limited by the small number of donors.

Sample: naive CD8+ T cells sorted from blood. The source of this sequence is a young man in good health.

In DNA form, the CDR3 reads TGTGCCAGCAGTTTATACGAGGGCGATTGGGAGCAGTACTTC. Translated, it gives CASSLYEGDWEQYF. The rearrangement joins TRBV27 to TRBJ2-7, with a possible D match to TRBD2 (5 bases). This CDR3 spans 14 amino acids. The ends were cut back, 1 base at V and 7 bases at J, with 14 bases in the middle. The germline V gene encodes CDR1 MNHEY and CDR2 SMNVEV (reference sequence).